Below, one TCR beta chain is given with its context. Its antigen is currently unknown. The data belong to a study of CD8+ T cells in alopecia areata. Background on the study: The SALT score measured affected scalp surface percentage in treated patients. The study's findings and limits: When scalp samples are sequenced, resident alphabeta T cells of normal skin are also captured. The study found TCR sharing across patients less clear than in mice, possibly for HLA reasons.

Sequencing templates came from extracted RNA that was reverse transcribed into cDNA. Here immunoSEQ multiplex PCR was the method, and the copy in TCRdb shows in-frame clones only, minus some. The profile covers some 240,000 clones, with about 50% appearing a single time and around 1.5% taken by the ten largest. Treatment indicated: oral pan-JAK inhibitor, 5-10 mg twice daily. The CDR3 extends over 13 amino acids. The V end lost 2 bases, the J end lost 2 bases, and 9 bases lay between the germline ends. The germline gives CDR1 GTSNPN, CDR2 SVGIG (reference sequence). This receptor was obtained from a human donor with alopecia areata. The starting material was CD4+ T cells sorted from blood, obtained at week 4, from a patient treated with tofacitinib. The rearrangement joins TRBV30 to TRBJ1-1, with D hard to call. DNA of the CDR3: TGTGCCTGGAGTCGTGGGATCAACACTGAAGCTTTCTTT. This gives the protein CAWSRGINTEAFF.